The text below deals with one T cell receptor (beta chain). The specificity of this receptor is unknown. No much larger clone is present one base from it, and per-base qualities are unavailable. The CDR3 regions of human TCRbeta chains were analyzed by immunosequencing. In the original analysis: TCRs in the repertoires were compared against a reference library of SARS-CoV-2-specific TCRs that had been generated with the MIRA antigen-specificity platform. Breadth meant the fraction of unique TCRs that were SARS-CoV-2-associated, whereas depth meant the fraction of total T cells that were SARS-CoV-2-associated. Each spike-specific TCR was assigned to its reactive spike region and to a CD4 or CD8 class using the MIRA data. Log10-transformed breadth and depth values were compared by one-way ANOVA with Sidak's multiple comparisons tests. This immuneACCESS table, as held by TCRdb, lists in-frame sequences with V and J called but not all clones. Of the missing ones, under half trace to an unresolved V gene in checked studies; the others have no known cause. V and J calls and clone size are as listed in that table; D and trimming were resolved from the DNA. This sample holds around 200,000 clones; 94% were observed only once. The leading ten clones occupy approximately 1.5% of the sample.

The entry originates in a study of T cell responses to AZD1222 COVID-19 vaccine (dated by TCRdb to about 2021). Study-level background: TCR sequencing was performed for 230 to 250 trial participants, of whom 200 to 220 were given two doses of AZD1222 and 26 were given two doses of MenACWY control vaccine. Trial participants were enrolled by age into 18-55, 56-69 and 70-plus year subgroups, with approximately 150, 28 and 58 TCR-sequenced participants respectively. Summary of the overall study and its limitations: Participants were mostly white British, with more females than males. The authors suggested clonal diversity may have been underestimated. Only 5 to 7 AZD1222 recipients were SARS-CoV-2 seropositive at baseline, limiting conclusions about previously exposed vaccinees. A significant rise in spike-specific TCR breadth and depth was observed after two AZD1222 doses relative to day 0 and relative to MenACWY recipients. The 56-69-year group was small, and its depth increase did not reach significance, likely because of low power. No day 14 peak-response samples were available, so repertoires were characterized only after the peak T cell response. Nearly half of unique spike-specific TCRs reportedly recognized epitopes outside regions mutated in the B.1.351 and B.1.1.7 variants. CD4 TCRs associated with the vaccine covered the entire spike protein, and the dominant responses were in regions 160-218 and 743-854.

V was cut back by 5 bases and J by 3 bases, leaving a gap of 13 bases between them. The CDR3 goes from the cysteine to the phenylalanine over 15 residues. Only the CDR3 DNA stays, 45 bases, in frame from base 1. Via the germline V gene, CDR1 is MNHEY and CDR2 SVGAGI. Reading the label with the study, this specimen's time point is: about 28 days (+/-7) after the second vaccine dose. Because spike-specific TCR depth and breadth did not differ between the two schedules, AZD1222 recipients who got a second dose at roughly 4 weeks were pooled with those who got a second dose at roughly 12 weeks. Samples from vaccinated people were obtained from the UK trials COV001 and COV002, which included a single-blind randomized controlled phase 2/3 trial of AZD1222 (ChAdOx1 nCoV-19) in healthy adults. Trial participant PBMC samples were collected at day 0 and day 28 after the second dose for TCRbeta chain sequencing.

This material consisted of peripheral blood, taken 28 days after the second AZD1222 dose. The sequence is built from TRBV6-5 and TRBJ2-2; TRBD1 is perhaps the D gene, given 6 matching bases. The clonotype originates from an adult who received the AZD1222 COVID-19 vaccine. The CDR3 corresponds to CASSPRTAYTGELFF. In nucleotides, the sequence is TGTGCCAGCAGTCCACGGACAGCTTACACCGGGGAGCTGTTTTTT.